This is a list of T cell receptor beta chains from one sample in a study of T-cell reconstitution after alpha-beta-depleted transplantation in children. TCRdb re-analysed the PCR reads in MiXCR, keeping a single row per CDR3 protein. The sample holds a few hundred thousand distinct CDR3 sequences, over 9% seen once. The sample was PBMCs from the stem cell graft donor, taken from the stem cell graft. The receptors shown here come from a human donor who donated a stem cell graft to a child with acute lymphoblastic leukemia. CDR3s include the opening cysteine and the closing phenylalanine or tryptophan. The D gene is left open where the match is weak. Not every row has a clone size; where given, it reads once, few, many or a size class.

J gene: TRBJ2-7; D gene: -; clone size: many; V gene: TRBV7-9; CDR3 protein: CASSPGQSYEQYF; CDR3 DNA: TGTGCCAGCAGCCCGGGGCAGTCCTACGAGCAGTACTTC
J gene: TRBJ2-5; D gene: -; clone size: -; V gene: TRBV12-3/TRBV12-4; CDR3 protein: CASSLNDGTQYF; CDR3 DNA: TGTGCCAGCAGTTTAAATGACGGGACCCAGTACTTC
J gene: TRBJ1-1; D gene: -; clone size: many; V gene: TRBV9; CDR3 protein: CASSVGRGNTEAFF; CDR3 DNA: TGTGCCAGCAGCGTAGGTAGGGGGAACACTGAAGCTTTCTTT
J gene: TRBJ2-1; D gene: TRBD2; clone size: -; V gene: TRBV20-1; CDR3 protein: CSAPPSGGYNEQFF; CDR3 DNA: TGCAGTGCTCCCCCCAGCGGGGGCTACAATGAGCAGTTCTTC
J gene: TRBJ2-3; D gene: TRBD2; clone size: few; V gene: TRBV20-1; CDR3 protein: CSARGAGTSGTDTQYF; CDR3 DNA: TGCAGTGCTAGAGGCGCCGGGACTAGCGGCACAGATACGCAGTATTTT
J gene: TRBJ2-1; D gene: TRBD2; clone size: -; V gene: TRBV4-3; CDR3 protein: CASSQDWAGGPYNEQFF; CDR3 DNA: TGCGCCAGCAGCCAAGATTGGGCGGGAGGCCCCTACAATGAGCAGTTCTTC
J gene: TRBJ1-2; D gene: TRBD1; clone size: many; V gene: TRBV6-1; CDR3 protein: CASSQGGLYGYTF; CDR3 DNA: TGTGCCAGCAGTCAGGGGGGACTCTATGGCTACACCTTC
J gene: TRBJ2-3; D gene: TRBD1; clone size: few; V gene: TRBV12-3/TRBV12-4; CDR3 protein: CASRPTGGDTQYF; CDR3 DNA: TGTGCCAGCAGGCCCACAGGGGGGGATACGCAGTATTTT
J gene: TRBJ2-3; D gene: TRBD2; clone size: -; V gene: TRBV4-2; CDR3 protein: CASSPKDGGADTQYF; CDR3 DNA: TGTGCCAGCAGCCCCAAGGACGGGGGGGCAGATACGCAGTATTTT
J gene: TRBJ2-7; D gene: -; clone size: few; V gene: TRBV28; CDR3 protein: CASRPSTGRFYYEQYF; CDR3 DNA: TGTGCCAGCAGACCCAGCACAGGGCGTTTTTACTACGAGCAGTACTTC
J gene: TRBJ2-3; D gene: -; clone size: few; V gene: TRBV28; CDR3 protein: CASRSGLYTQYF; CDR3 DNA: TGTGCCAGCAGATCGGGACTCTATACGCAGTATTTT
J gene: TRBJ2-7; D gene: TRBD2; clone size: few; V gene: TRBV4-2; CDR3 protein: CASTQILAGKTYEQYF; CDR3 DNA: TGTGCCAGCACCCAAATACTAGCGGGAAAGACCTACGAGCAGTACTTC
J gene: TRBJ2-2; D gene: TRBD2; clone size: many; V gene: TRBV29-1; CDR3 protein: CSVVAGMNTGELFF; CDR3 DNA: TGCAGCGTTGTAGCGGGGATGAACACCGGGGAGCTGTTTTTT
J gene: TRBJ1-6; D gene: -; clone size: many; V gene: TRBV27; CDR3 protein: CASSYGNSPLHF; CDR3 DNA: TGTGCCAGCAGTTACGGGAATTCACCCCTCCACTTT
J gene: TRBJ2-1; D gene: TRBD2; clone size: -; V gene: TRBV6-5; CDR3 protein: CASSFLGLAGGNYNEQFF; CDR3 DNA: TGTGCCAGCAGCTTCTTGGGACTAGCGGGAGGAAACTACAATGAGCAGTTCTTC
J gene: TRBJ2-2; D gene: TRBD2; clone size: few; V gene: TRBV27; CDR3 protein: CASSFATSVSGELFF; CDR3 DNA: TGTGCCAGCAGTTTCGCCACTAGCGTTTCCGGGGAGCTGTTTTTT
J gene: TRBJ2-4; D gene: -; clone size: few; V gene: TRBV18; CDR3 protein: CASSLDAPARGKNIQYF; CDR3 DNA: TGTGCCAGCTCACTCGACGCTCCGGCCCGGGGGAAAAACATTCAGTACTTC
J gene: TRBJ2-7; D gene: -; clone size: few; V gene: TRBV15; CDR3 protein: CATSRASRSRAYEQYF; CDR3 DNA: TGTGCCACCAGCAGAGCGTCGAGAAGTCGGGCCTACGAGCAGTACTTC
J gene: TRBJ2-3; D gene: -; clone size: many; V gene: TRBV4-1; CDR3 protein: CASSQDSHFSTDTQYF; CDR3 DNA: TGCGCCAGCAGCCAAGATAGTCACTTCTCCACAGATACGCAGTATTTT
J gene: TRBJ2-3; D gene: -; clone size: -; V gene: TRBV27; CDR3 protein: CASSLLGAATDTQYF; CDR3 DNA: TGTGCCAGCAGTTTACTGGGGGCCGCCACAGATACGCAGTATTTT
J gene: TRBJ1-2; D gene: TRBD1; clone size: many; V gene: TRBV5-6; CDR3 protein: CASSRDRNYGYTF; CDR3 DNA: TGTGCCAGCAGCAGGGACAGAAACTATGGCTACACCTTC
J gene: TRBJ2-1; D gene: TRBD1; clone size: -; V gene: TRBV9; CDR3 protein: CASSYWDSFYNEQFF; CDR3 DNA: TGTGCCAGCAGCTATTGGGACAGTTTCTACAATGAGCAGTTCTTC
J gene: TRBJ1-1; D gene: -; clone size: many; V gene: TRBV28; CDR3 protein: CASKAGMGTEAFF; CDR3 DNA: TGTGCCAGCAAGGCGGGGATGGGCACTGAAGCTTTCTTT
J gene: TRBJ1-5; D gene: -; clone size: many; V gene: TRBV27; CDR3 protein: CASSRRWEGVDQPQHF; CDR3 DNA: TGTGCCAGCAGTCGCCGATGGGAGGGGGTAGATCAGCCCCAGCATTTT
J gene: TRBJ2-3; D gene: TRBD2; clone size: few; V gene: TRBV12-3/TRBV12-4; CDR3 protein: CASSLDGSGTGSTDTQYF; CDR3 DNA: TGTGCCAGCAGTTTAGACGGTAGCGGGACGGGGAGCACAGATACGCAGTATTTT